The clone carrying this TCR beta chain was detected only a few times. Antigen: not known. This record belongs to a study of T-cell memory formation after mild COVID-19. The overall study: Clustering of TCRs was largely donor specific.

Study-level results: The study found contracting CD4+ clones mainly in CM and EM and contracting CD8+ clones in EMRA. Later expanders leaned CD4+, whereas day 15 to 85 contracting clones were balanced CD4/CD8.

Germline V gene lookup returns CDR1 LGHNA and CDR2 YSLEER. V trimming: 1 base; J trimming: 9 bases; junction bases outside the gene matches: 6. CDR3 length: 15 residues. cDNA libraries for TCR alpha and TCR beta, carrying sample barcodes and UMIs, came from 5'RACE with constant-segment primers. One entry per CDR3 protein results from TCRdb running MiXCR on the 5' RACE reads. Here the sample spans hundreds of thousands of distinct CDR3 sequences, around a sixth being singletons. The rearrangement uses TRBV4-3 and TRBJ2-1, with TRBD2 matching 10 bases. The receptor's source is an adult woman who had mild COVID-19 (a few samples of this study predate the infection). Cell type and time point are not known. The sample was PBMCs or a T cell subset sorted from them (not recorded which). CDR3 sequence: CASSQVSGRAVEQFF. The CDR3 nucleotides are TGCGCCAGCAGCCAAGTGAGCGGGAGGGCGGTTGAGCAGTTCTTC.